This TCR beta chain was sequenced during a study of blood T cell repertoires in COVID-19. Study summary: The study drew acute and convalescent COVID-19 samples from the United States, Italy and Spain. T cells, B-cell-depleted T cells, or PBMCs provided the cDNA or gDNA that served as material.

For this clone: Different DNA sequences within this sample yield the same CDR3.

The assay was immunoSEQ multiplex PCR, and TCRdb's table has in-frame clones only and misses some. The sample holds some 260,000 clones, 85% to 90% seen once. Trimming took 0 bases from V and 8 from J, leaving 10 bases between them. Germline lookup yields CDR1 LGHDT and CDR2 YNNKEL (reference sequence). The CDR3 totals 13 residues. The sequence derives from a woman aged 40 to 49 who had recovered from COVID-19. J is TRBJ1-2 and V is TRBV3-1 (or the pseudogene TRBV3-2); possible D gene TRBD1, 5 bases. The sequenced sample consisted of peripheral blood. The CDR3 here is CASSQEGPGGYTF. The DNA for the CDR3 is TGTGCCAGCAGCCAAGAGGGGCCTGGGGGCTACACCTTC.